Ten or more counts support the clone carrying this T cell receptor (beta chain). Its target is unknown. The sequence runs out 3 residues before the end of the CDR3; the remainder is reconstructed from the germline J gene. Produced via immunoSEQ multiplex PCR; TCRdb's table is partial and in-frame only. This sample comprises fewer than 55,000 clones, none seen once only. Trimming took off 8 bases at V and 0 bases at J, with 12 bases between the two ends. Germline loops: CDR1 LNHDA, CDR2 SQIVND (reference sequence). The CDR3 is 14 residues long. The sample originates from a study of T cell clonality in common variable immunodeficiency. General study findings and limits: Fewer deletions and N-nucleotide insertions were reportedly seen in common variable immunodeficiency TCR beta sequences.

The TCR was taken from a person aged 18-69 years in good health. The sequencing input was peripheral blood mononuclear cells. The chain employs TRBV19 and TRBJ2-3; the D is unclear. The CDR3 here is CASGGATSTDTQYF. CDR3 DNA, as far as it was read: TGTGCCAGTGGTGGTGCCACTAGCACAGATACG.